Shown below are 12 T cell receptor beta chains from a single sample sequenced in a study of blood T cell repertoires in COVID-19. Libraries were prepared by immunoSEQ multiplex PCR; TCRdb keeps only in-frame clonotypes and omits some of them. The profile covers about 110,000 clones, with 85% to 90% appearing a single time and about 3% taken by the ten largest. The sample was peripheral blood. The receptor source for this set is a woman aged 50 to 65 with acute or convalescent COVID-19.

V is TRBV7-9 and J is TRBJ2-3; TRBD1 matches 8 bases. This CDR3 contains 15 residues. The germline gives CDR1 SEHNR, CDR2 FQNEAQ (reference sequence). The V and J ends lost 5 bases and 1 base, in that order; junction bases with no gene match: 5. The CDR3: CASSRDRRRTDTQYF. In DNA, the CDR3 is TGTGCCAGCAGCCGGGACAGGAGACGCACAGATACGCAGTATTTT.

The chain links TRBV19 to TRBJ2-2; D is unclear. From germline, CDR1 is LNHDA and CDR2 SQIVND (reference sequence). V gave up 3 bases and J gave up 6 bases, with 11 bases separating them. There are 14 residues in the CDR3. The CDR3 nucleotides are TGTGCCAGTAGTATGAGCGTTTCTTCCGGGGAGCTGTTTTTT. Amino acids: CASSMSVSSGELFF.

This clone came up a few times. CDR3 protein: CASSPGLAGSTDTQYF. CDR3 DNA: TGTGCCAGCAGCCCCGGACTAGCGGGGAGCACAGATACGCAGTATTTT. The V and J genes are TRBV7-9 and TRBJ2-3; 12 nucleotides agree with TRBD2. Germline CDR1 and CDR2: SEHNR and FQNEAQ (reference sequence). J gave up 0 bases and V 5 bases, and 3 bases lay outside the gene matches. The CDR3 extends over 16 amino acids. Using reference TRBV7-9 and TRBJ2-3 for the parts outside the CDR3, the full variable domain is DTGVSQNPRHKITKRGQNVTFRCDPISEHNRLYWYRQTLGQGPEFLTYFQNEAQLEKSRLLSDRFSAERPKGSFSTLEIQRTEQGDSAMYLCASSPGLAGSTDTQYFGPGTRLTVL.

The chain has TRBV5-1 and TRBJ2-3; 8 bases align to TRBD2. This CDR3 is built from 17 residues. Germline assignment: CDR1 SGHRS and CDR2 YFSETQ. V was clipped by 6 bases and J by 1 base; unmatched bases: 13. CDR3 amino acids: CASTPLASGRGTDTQYF. The DNA for the CDR3 is TGCGCCAGCACCCCTCTGGCCAGCGGGAGAGGCACAGATACGCAGTATTTT.

This sequence joins TRBV5-1 and TRBJ2-7; 7 bases fit TRBD1. CDR3 length: 14 amino acids. Per the germline V gene, CDR1 is SGHRS and CDR2 is YFSETQ. Trimming removed 4 bases from V and 5 bases from J; junction bases left unmatched: 9. The CDR3 DNA is TGCGCCAGCAGCCTCGGGACAGACCTAAACGAGCAGTACTTC. It is translated as CASSLGTDLNEQYF.

V gene TRBV3-1 (or the pseudogene TRBV3-2) combines with J gene TRBJ2-1; 8 bases match TRBD2. V lost 2 bases to trimming and J lost 2 bases; unmatched junction nucleotides: 2. The CDR3 loop spans 15 amino acids. Germline V lookup: CDR1 LGHDT, CDR2 YNNKEL (reference sequence). As DNA, the CDR3 is TGTGCCAGCAGCCAAAAGCGGGAGCCCTACAATGAGCAGTTCTTC. Protein: CASSQKREPYNEQFF.

The V call is TRBV2, the J call TRBJ2-7, with D possibly TRBD1 on 5 matching bases. The V end lost 3 bases, the J end lost 8 bases, and 20 bases lay between the germline ends. This CDR3 contains 15 residues. CDR1 is SNHLY and CDR2 is FYNNEI in the germline V gene. CDR3: CASSDRTQGTVKQYF. The DNA for the CDR3 is TGTGCCAGCAGTGACCGGACGCAGGGTACGGTCAAGCAGTACTTC.

V and J are TRBV28 and TRBJ2-7, with 14 bases identical to TRBD2. The length of the CDR3 is 15 residues. V shed 4 bases, J shed 4 bases, and the junction held 3 bases outside the gene matches. The germline CDR1 and CDR2 sequences are MDHEN and SYDVKM. The CDR3 loop is CASSSGTSGSYEQYF. Here the CDR3 DNA reads TGTGCCAGCAGTTCGGGGACTAGCGGGAGTTACGAGCAGTACTTC.

This chain uses TRBV29-1 with TRBJ2-7; D is unresolved. The CDR3 length is 13 residues. V was clipped by 3 bases and J by 6 bases, with 15 bases between them. The germline V gene encodes CDR1 SQVTM and CDR2 ANQGSEA. Written as DNA, the CDR3 is TGCAGCGTTGACGAAGAGCGCACCTCCGAGCAGTACTTC. The encoded protein is CSVDEERTSEQYF.

J is TRBJ2-1 and V is TRBV7-2, with TRBD2 identical over 10 bases. CDR3 length equals 15 residues. Germline V CDR1 and CDR2: SGHTA, FQGNSA. V shed 4 bases and J 2 bases; nucleotides not matched to a gene: 2. The CDR3 DNA is TGTGCCAGCAGCTCCCTAGCGGGAGCCTACAATGAGCAGTTCTTC. As protein: CASSSLAGAYNEQFF.

A remark on this clone: Since a much larger clone is just one base distant, this may be a read error. V and J are TRBV4-2 and TRBJ1-1, with TRBD1 as a possible D gene (6 bases). The CDR3 covers 14 residues. Germline CDR1 and CDR2: LGHNA and YNFKEQ. V was trimmed by 1 base and J by 0 bases, leaving 6 bases between them. The CDR3 region is CASSQGTVNTEAFF. CDR3 coding DNA: TGTGCCAGCAGCCAAGGGACAGTGAACACTGAAGCTTTCTTT.

The rearrangement links TRBV5-6 to TRBJ1-2; the match to TRBD1 covers 9 bases. This CDR3 has 16 residues. The germline gives CDR1 SGHDT, CDR2 YYEEEE. Germline trimming cut 2 bases from V and 6 bases from J; bases unmatched to any gene: 11. The CDR3 protein is CASSFGDREHVDGYTF. DNA of the CDR3: TGTGCCAGCAGCTTCGGGGACAGGGAGCATGTTGATGGCTACACCTTC.